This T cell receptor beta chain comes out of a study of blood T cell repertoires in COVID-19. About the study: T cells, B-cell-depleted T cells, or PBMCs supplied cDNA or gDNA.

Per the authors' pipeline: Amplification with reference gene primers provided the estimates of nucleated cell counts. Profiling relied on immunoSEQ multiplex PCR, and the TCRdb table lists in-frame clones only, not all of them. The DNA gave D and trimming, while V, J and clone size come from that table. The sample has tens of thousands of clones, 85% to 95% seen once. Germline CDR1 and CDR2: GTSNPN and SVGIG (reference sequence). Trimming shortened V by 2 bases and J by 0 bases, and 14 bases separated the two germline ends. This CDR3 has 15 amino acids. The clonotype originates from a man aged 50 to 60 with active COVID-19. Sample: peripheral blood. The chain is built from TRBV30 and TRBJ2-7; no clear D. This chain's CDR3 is CAWSFSRTDSYEQYF. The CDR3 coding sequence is TGTGCCTGGAGTTTCTCCAGAACCGACTCCTACGAGCAGTACTTC.